This T cell receptor beta chain was recorded in a study of T cell changes during pregnancy in multiple sclerosis. Method: immunoSEQ multiplex PCR; TCRdb's copy keeps in-frame clones and lacks some. The data contain about 40,000 clones, approximately 88% of them singletons. The material sequenced was peripheral blood, taken in the first trimester of pregnancy. The clonotype originates from a female donor in good health, enrolled as a control in a pregnancy study.

In nucleotides, the CDR3 is TGTGCCAGCAGTTTCGGGAAGCTACAGCCCCAGCATTTT. The encoded protein is CASSFGKLQPQHF. V gene TRBV27 combines with J gene TRBJ1-5, with unresolved D. V lost 3 bases and J lost 7, with 10 bases in between. The CDR3 has 13 residues. Germline loops: CDR1 MNHEY, CDR2 SMNVEV (reference sequence).